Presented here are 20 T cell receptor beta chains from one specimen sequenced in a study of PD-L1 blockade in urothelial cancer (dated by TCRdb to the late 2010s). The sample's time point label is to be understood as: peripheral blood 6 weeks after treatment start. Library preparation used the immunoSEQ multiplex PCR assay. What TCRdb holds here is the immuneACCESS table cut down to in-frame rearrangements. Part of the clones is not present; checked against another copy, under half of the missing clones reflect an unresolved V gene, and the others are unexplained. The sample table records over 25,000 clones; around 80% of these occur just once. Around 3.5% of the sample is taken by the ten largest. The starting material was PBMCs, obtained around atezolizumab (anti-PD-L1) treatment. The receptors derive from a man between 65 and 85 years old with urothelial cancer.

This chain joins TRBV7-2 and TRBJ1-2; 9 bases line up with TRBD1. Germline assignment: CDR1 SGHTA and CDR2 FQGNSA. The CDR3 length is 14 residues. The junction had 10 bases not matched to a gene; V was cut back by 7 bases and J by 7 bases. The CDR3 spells CASTLEWDRVGYTF. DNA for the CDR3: TGTGCCAGCACCCTGGAGTGGGACAGGGTTGGCTACACCTTC.

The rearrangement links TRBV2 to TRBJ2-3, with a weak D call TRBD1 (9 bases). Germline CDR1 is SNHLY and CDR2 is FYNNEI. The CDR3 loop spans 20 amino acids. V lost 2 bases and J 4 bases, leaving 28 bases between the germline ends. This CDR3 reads CASSETGQGSGRNPADTQYF. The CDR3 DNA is TGTGCCAGCAGTGAAACGGGACAGGGAAGCGGGAGAAACCCCGCAGATACGCAGTATTTT.

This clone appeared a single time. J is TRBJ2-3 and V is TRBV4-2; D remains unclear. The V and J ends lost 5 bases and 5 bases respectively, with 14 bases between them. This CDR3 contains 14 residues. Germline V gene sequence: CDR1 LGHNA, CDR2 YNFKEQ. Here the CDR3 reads CASSSTLGLDTQYF. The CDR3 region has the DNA TGTGCCAGCAGCTCCACGCTAGGTTTAGATACGCAGTATTTT.

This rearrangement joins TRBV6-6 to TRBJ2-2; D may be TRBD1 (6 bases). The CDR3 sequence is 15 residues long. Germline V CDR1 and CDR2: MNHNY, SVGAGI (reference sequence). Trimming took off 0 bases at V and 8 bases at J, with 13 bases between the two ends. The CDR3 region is CASSYSPGQGGELFF. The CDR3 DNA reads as TGTGCCAGCAGTTACTCCCCAGGTCAGGGGGGGGAGCTGTTTTTT.

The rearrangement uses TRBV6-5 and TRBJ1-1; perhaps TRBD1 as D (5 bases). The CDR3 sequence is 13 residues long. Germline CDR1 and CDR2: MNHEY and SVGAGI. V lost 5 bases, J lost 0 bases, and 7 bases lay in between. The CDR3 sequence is CASSETVNTEAFF. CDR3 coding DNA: TGTGCCAGCAGTGAGACAGTGAACACTGAAGCTTTCTTT.

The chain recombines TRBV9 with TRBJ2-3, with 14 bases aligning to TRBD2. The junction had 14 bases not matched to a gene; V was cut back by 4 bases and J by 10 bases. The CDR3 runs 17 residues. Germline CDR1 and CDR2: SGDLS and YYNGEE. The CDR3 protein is CASSIGLAGGRAGAQYF. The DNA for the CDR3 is TGTGCCAGCAGCATCGGACTAGCGGGAGGCCGAGCGGGGGCGCAGTATTTT.

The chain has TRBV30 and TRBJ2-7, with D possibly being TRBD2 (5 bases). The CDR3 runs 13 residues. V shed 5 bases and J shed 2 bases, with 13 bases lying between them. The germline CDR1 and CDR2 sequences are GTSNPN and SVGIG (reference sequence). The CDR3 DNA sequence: TGTGCCTGGGGGAAGGAGGTAACCTACGAGCAGTACTTC. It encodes CAWGKEVTYEQYF.

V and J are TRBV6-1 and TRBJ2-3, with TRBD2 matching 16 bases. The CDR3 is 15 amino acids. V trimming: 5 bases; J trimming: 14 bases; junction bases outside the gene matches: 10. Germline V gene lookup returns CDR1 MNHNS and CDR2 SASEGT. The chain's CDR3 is CASSFPGLAGGPPYF. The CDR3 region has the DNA TGTGCCAGCAGTTTCCCGGGACTAGCGGGGGGGCCCCCGTATTTT.

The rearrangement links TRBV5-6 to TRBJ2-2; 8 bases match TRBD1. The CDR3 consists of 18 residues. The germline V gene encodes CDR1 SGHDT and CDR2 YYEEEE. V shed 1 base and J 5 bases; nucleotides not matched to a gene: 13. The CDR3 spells CASSLYIPQGAYTGELFF. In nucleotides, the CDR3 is TGTGCCAGCAGCTTGTACATCCCCCAGGGGGCGTATACCGGGGAGCTGTTTTTT.

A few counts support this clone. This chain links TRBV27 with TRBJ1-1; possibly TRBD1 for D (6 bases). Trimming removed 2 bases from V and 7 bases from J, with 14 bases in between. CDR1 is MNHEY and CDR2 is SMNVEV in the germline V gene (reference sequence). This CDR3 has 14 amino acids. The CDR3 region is CASSLRGGGSEAFF. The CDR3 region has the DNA TGTGCCAGCAGTTTAAGAGGGGGGGGGAGTGAAGCTTTCTTT.

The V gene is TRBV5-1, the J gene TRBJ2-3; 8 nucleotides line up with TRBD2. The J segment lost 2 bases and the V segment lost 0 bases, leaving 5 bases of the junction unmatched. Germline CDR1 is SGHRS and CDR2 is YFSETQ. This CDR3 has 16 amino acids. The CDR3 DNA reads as TGCGCCAGCAGCTTGGGAGTAGCGGGGTCCACAGATACGCAGTATTTT. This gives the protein CASSLGVAGSTDTQYF.

CDR3 residues: CATSRDSHTEAFF. Written as DNA, the CDR3 is TGTGCCACCAGCAGGGACAGTCACACTGAAGCTTTCTTT. V and J are TRBV15 and TRBJ1-1; tentatively, D is TRBD1 (6 bases). Deletions cut 3 bases from V and 3 bases from J, with 8 bases between. The CDR3 sequence is 13 residues long. CDR1 is LNHNV and CDR2 is YYDKDF in the germline V gene (reference sequence).

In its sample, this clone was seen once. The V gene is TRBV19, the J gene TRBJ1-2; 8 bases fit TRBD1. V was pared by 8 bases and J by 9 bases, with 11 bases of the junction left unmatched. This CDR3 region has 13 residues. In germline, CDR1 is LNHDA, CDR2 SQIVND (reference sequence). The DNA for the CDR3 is TGTGCCAGTGGAGGACAGGGCTTGCAACGCTACACCTTC. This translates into CASGGQGLQRYTF.

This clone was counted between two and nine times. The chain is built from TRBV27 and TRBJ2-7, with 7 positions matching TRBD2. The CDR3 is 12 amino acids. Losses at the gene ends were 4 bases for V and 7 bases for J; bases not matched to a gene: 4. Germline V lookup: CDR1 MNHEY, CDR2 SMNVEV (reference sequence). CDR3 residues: CASSSRGGEQYF. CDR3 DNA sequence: TGTGCCAGCAGTTCTAGGGGAGGGGAGCAGTACTTC.

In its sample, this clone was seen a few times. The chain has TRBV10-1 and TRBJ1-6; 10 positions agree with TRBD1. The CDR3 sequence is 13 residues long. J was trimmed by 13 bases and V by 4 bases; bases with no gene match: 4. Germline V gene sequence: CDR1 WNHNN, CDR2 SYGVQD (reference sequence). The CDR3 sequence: CASSVRQGAPLHF. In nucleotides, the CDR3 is TGCGCCAGCAGTGTACGACAGGGGGCGCCCCTCCACTTT.

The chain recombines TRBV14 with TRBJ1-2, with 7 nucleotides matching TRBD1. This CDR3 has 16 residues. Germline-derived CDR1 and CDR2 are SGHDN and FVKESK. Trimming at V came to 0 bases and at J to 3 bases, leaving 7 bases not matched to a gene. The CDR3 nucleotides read TGTGCCAGCAGCCAAGATCTGAGGGGGCAGCACTATGGCTACACCTTC. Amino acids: CASSQDLRGQHYGYTF.

The CDR3 sequence is CASRDTGSEAFF. The CDR3 DNA follows: TGTGCCAGCAGAGACACAGGGTCTGAAGCTTTCTTT. The chain recombines TRBV2 with TRBJ1-1, with D possibly TRBD1 on 6 matching bases. V lost 6 bases and J lost 6, with 11 bases in between. This CDR3 is built from 12 residues. Germline CDR1 is SNHLY and CDR2 is FYNNEI. The full variable domain, in which reference TRBV2 and TRBJ1-1 provide the parts outside the CDR3, is EPEVTQTPSHQVTQMGQEVILRCVPISNHLYFYWYRQILGQKVEFLVSFYNNEISEKSEIFDDQFSVERPDGSNFTLKIRSTKLEDSAMYFCASRDTGSEAFFGQGTRLTVV.

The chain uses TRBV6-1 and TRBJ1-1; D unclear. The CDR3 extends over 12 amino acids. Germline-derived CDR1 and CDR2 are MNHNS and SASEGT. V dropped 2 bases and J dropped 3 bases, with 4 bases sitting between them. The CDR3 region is CASSERYTEAFF. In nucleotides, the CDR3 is TGTGCCAGCAGTGAACGGTACACTGAAGCTTTCTTT.

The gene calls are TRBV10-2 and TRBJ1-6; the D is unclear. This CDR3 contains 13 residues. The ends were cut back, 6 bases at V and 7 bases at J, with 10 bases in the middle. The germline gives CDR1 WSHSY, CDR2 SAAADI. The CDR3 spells CASRGSGNSPLHF. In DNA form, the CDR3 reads TGCGCCAGCAGAGGTTCGGGGAATTCACCCCTCCACTTT.

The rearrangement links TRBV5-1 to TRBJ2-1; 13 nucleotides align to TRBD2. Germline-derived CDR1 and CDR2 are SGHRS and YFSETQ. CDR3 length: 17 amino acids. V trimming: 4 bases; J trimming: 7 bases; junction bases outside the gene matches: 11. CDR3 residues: CASSPSLAGGPLNEQFF. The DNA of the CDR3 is TGCGCCAGCAGCCCCTCACTAGCGGGAGGGCCATTAAATGAGCAGTTCTTC.